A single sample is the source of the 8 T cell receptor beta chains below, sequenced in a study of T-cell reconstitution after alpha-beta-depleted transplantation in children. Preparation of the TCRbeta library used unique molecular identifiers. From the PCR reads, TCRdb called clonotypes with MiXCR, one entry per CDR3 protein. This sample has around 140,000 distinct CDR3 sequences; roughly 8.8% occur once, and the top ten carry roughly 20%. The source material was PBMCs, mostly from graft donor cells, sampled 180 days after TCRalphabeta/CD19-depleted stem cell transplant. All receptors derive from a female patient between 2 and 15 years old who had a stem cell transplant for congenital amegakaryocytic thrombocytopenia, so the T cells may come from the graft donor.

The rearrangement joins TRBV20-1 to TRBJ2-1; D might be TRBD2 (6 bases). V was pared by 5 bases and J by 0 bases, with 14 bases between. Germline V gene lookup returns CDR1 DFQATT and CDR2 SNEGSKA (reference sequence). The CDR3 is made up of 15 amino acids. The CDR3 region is CSAPKRASSYNEQFF. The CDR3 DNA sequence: TGCAGTGCTCCCAAGCGGGCTAGCTCCTACAATGAGCAGTTCTTC.

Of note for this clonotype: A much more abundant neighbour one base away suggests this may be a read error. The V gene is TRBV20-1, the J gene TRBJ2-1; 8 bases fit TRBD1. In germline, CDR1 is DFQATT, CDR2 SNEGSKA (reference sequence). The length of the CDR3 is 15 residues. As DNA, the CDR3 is TGCTGTGCCAAGCCAGGGGGCGGATTTTACAATGAGCAGTTCTTC. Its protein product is CCAKPGGGFYNEQFF.

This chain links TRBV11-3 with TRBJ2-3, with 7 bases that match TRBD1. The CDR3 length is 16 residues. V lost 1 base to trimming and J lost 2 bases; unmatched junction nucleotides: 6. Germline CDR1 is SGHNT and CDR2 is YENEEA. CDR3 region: CASSLGRQGNTDTQYF. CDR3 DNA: TGTGCCAGCAGCTTAGGACGACAGGGAAACACAGATACGCAGTATTTT.

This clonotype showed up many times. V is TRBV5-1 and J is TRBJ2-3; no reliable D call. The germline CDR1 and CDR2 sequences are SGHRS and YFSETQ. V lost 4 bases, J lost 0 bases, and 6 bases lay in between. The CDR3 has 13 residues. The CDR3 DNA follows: TGCGCCAGCAGCGAAGGCAGCACAGATACGCAGTATTTT. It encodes CASSEGSTDTQYF. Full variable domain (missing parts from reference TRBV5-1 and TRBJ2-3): KAGVTQTPRYLIKTRGQQVTLSCSPISGHRSVSWYQQTPGQGLQFLFEYFSETQRNKGNFPGRFSGRQFSNSRSEMNVSTLELGDSALYLCASSEGSTDTQYFGPGTRLTVL.

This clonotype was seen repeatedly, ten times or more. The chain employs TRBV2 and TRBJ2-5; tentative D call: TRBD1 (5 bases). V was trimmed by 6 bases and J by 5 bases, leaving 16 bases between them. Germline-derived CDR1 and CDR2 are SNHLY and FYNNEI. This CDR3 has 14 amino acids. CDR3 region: CASRTTVVTETQYF. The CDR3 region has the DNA TGTGCCAGCAGGACGACAGTCGTTACGGAGACCCAGTACTTC.

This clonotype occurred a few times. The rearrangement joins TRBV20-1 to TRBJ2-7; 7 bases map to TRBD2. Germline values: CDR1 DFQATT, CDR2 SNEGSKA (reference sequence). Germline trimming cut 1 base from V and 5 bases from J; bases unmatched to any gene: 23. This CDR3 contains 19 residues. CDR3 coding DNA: TGCAGTGCTAGAGCTCGGTGGTTTAGAGGGAGGGCGGTAGTCCACGAGCAGTACTTC. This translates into CSARARWFRGRAVVHEQYF.

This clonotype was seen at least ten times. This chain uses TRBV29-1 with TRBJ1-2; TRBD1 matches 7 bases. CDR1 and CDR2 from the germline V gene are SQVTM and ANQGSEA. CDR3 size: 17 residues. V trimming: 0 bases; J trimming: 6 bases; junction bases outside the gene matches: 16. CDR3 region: CSVEDLYRGELTDGYTF. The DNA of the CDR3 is TGCAGCGTTGAAGATCTGTACAGGGGAGAGTTAACGGATGGCTACACCTTC.

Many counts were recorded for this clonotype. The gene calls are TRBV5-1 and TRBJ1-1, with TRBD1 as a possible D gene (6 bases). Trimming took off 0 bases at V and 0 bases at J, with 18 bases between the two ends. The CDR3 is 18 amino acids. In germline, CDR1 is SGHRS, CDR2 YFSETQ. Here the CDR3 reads CASSLGRDTVFLNTEAFF. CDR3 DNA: TGCGCCAGCAGCTTGGGCCGGGACACCGTTTTCTTGAACACTGAAGCTTTCTTT.